The 7 T cell receptor beta chains below come from one sample, sequenced in a study of blood T cell repertoires in COVID-19. Using immunoSEQ multiplex PCR, the repertoire was profiled, and TCRdb retains in-frame clones only, with some absent. The data show 35,000 or so clones, around nine tenths seen once. The sequenced material came from peripheral blood. The receptors were sampled from a human donor in a cohort sampled during active COVID-19.

V usage is TRBV5-4 and J usage is TRBJ2-4; the D is unclear. The V and J ends lost 4 bases and 1 base respectively, with 9 bases between them. The CDR3 consists of 14 residues. Per the germline V gene, CDR1 is SGHNT and CDR2 is YYREEE (reference sequence). The CDR3 bases are TGTGCCAGCAGCCCAGCCAGGGCCAAAAACATTCAGTACTTC. Translating gives CASSPARAKNIQYF.

The chain recombines TRBV5-1 with TRBJ2-7, with 8 bases aligning to TRBD2. Unmatched junction bases numbered 9, after V lost 3 bases and J lost 1 base. The V gene's germline CDR1 is SGHRS and CDR2 YFSETQ. This CDR3 contains 16 residues. The CDR3 DNA follows: TGCGCCAGCAGCTACGGACGACTAGCGCCATCCTACGAGCAGTACTTC. It is translated as CASSYGRLAPSYEQYF.

The rearrangement uses TRBV28 and TRBJ2-6, with 7 positions matching TRBD2. Germline V lookup: CDR1 MDHEN, CDR2 SYDVKM. The length of the CDR3 is 16 residues. Trimming cost V 2 bases and J 1 base; bases outside gene matches: 2. The CDR3 coding sequence is TGTGCCAGCAGTTTAGGGGAGGGTTCTGGGGCCAACGTCCTGACTTTC. Residues: CASSLGEGSGANVLTF.

This clone was found once. The rearrangement uses TRBV7-2 and TRBJ2-3; 7 positions agree with TRBD2. This CDR3 is 17 amino acids long. The J segment lost 5 bases and the V segment lost 1 base, leaving 12 bases of the junction unmatched. Germline values: CDR1 SGHTA, CDR2 FQGNSA. CDR3 amino acids: CASSLVRGSRQEDTQYF. The CDR3, as DNA: TGTGCCAGCAGCTTAGTTCGCGGGAGTCGTCAAGAAGATACGCAGTATTTT.

This clone was picked up a small number of times. The CDR3 reads CASSLETGGWNEQFF. Written as DNA, the CDR3 is TGTGCCAGCAGCTTGGAGACAGGGGGCTGGAATGAGCAGTTCTTC. The J gene is TRBJ2-1, the V gene TRBV5-4; TRBD1 agrees at 10 bases. The CDR3 loop spans 15 amino acids. The V gene end was trimmed by 0 bases and the J gene end by 7 bases; junction bases not matched to a gene: 4. Looked up from germline, CDR1 is SGHNT and CDR2 is YYREEE (reference sequence).

In its sample, this clone was seen once. This chain links TRBV11-2 with TRBJ2-1; 13 positions match TRBD2. The CDR3 spans 19 residues. V lost 3 bases and J lost 4; bases outside the gene matches: 12. The germline V gene encodes CDR1 SGHAT and CDR2 FQNNGV. CDR3 protein: CASSFEPGTSGVTYNEQFF. In DNA, the CDR3 is TGTGCCAGCAGCTTCGAACCCGGGACTAGCGGGGTTACATACAATGAGCAGTTCTTC.

This chain uses TRBV9 with TRBJ2-7; a possible D gene is TRBD2 (6 bases). CDR1 is SGDLS and CDR2 is YYNGEE in the germline V gene. The CDR3 is 15 amino acids. Deletions cut 0 bases from V and 7 bases from J, with 17 bases between. In nucleotides, the CDR3 is TGTGCCAGCAGCGTAGATAGCGGAGGGGCGCGGGAGCAGTACTTC. Translating it yields CASSVDSGGAREQYF.